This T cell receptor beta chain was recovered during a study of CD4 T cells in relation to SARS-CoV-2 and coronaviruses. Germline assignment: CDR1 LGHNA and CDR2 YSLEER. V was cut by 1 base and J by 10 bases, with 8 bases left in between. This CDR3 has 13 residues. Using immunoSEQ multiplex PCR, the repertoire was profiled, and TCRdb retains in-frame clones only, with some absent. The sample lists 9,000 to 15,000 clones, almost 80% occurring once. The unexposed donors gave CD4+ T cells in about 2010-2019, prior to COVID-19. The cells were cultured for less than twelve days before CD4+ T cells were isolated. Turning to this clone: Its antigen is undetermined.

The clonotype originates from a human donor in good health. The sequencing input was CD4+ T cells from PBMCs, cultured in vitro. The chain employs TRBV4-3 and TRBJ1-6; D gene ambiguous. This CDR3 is CASSQGYRSPLHF. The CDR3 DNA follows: TGCGCCAGCAGCCAAGGGTATCGCTCACCCCTCCACTTT.